This entry lists 17 T cell receptor beta chains sequenced from one sample in a study of PD-1 blockade in classical Hodgkin lymphoma. Clones were sequenced by immunoSEQ multiplex PCR, and TCRdb holds only the in-frame ones, with some missing. This sample yields under 5,500 clones, of which just over 75% are seen a single time; approximately 25% belongs to the top ten. Brentuximab vedotin exposure varied, and every patient relapsed after autologous stem cell transplantation. The CD8+ T cells came from thawed PBMCs through magnetic negative selection. This sample comprised CD8+ T cells from blood, obtained at baseline. These receptors originate from a human donor with classical Hodgkin lymphoma.

The chain links TRBV4-2 to TRBJ2-1; 8 bases are a match to TRBD2. In germline, CDR1 is LGHNA, CDR2 YNFKEQ. The CDR3 runs 18 residues. V lost 4 bases and J lost 0; bases outside the gene matches: 11. CDR3 loop: CASSPSFSGASSYNEQFF. The CDR3 nucleotides are TGTGCCAGCAGCCCATCCTTTAGCGGGGCGAGCTCCTACAATGAGCAGTTCTTC.

The chain is built from TRBV28 and TRBJ1-2; TRBD1 aligns across 9 bases. The CDR3 length is 14 residues. The ends lost 3 bases at V and 8 bases at J; junction bases unmatched: 7. CDR1 is MDHEN and CDR2 is SYDVKM in the germline V gene. The CDR3 DNA is TGTGCCAGCAGTTTTACCCGGACAGGGGAAGGCTACACCTTC. It codes for CASSFTRTGEGYTF.

The rearrangement joins TRBV7-6 to TRBJ2-5, with D possibly matching TRBD2 (5 bases). The J call may be in error: the DNA end matches TRBJ2-7 better. The germline V gene has CDR1 SGHVS and CDR2 FNYEAQ. The CDR3 totals 12 residues. In DNA, the CDR3 is TGTGCCAGCAGTGACTATCTCTACGAGCAGTACTTC. As protein: CASSDYLYEQYF.

V and J are TRBV18 and TRBJ2-3; D is unresolved. Germline V gives CDR1 KGHSH, CDR2 LQKENI. With 5 bases removed from V and 2 bases from J, the gap between germline ends came to 20 bases. The CDR3 sequence is 17 residues long. The CDR3 loop reads CASSADTLGFPTDTQYF. For the CDR3, the DNA is TGTGCCAGCTCAGCGGATACACTCGGGTTCCCCACAGATACGCAGTATTTT.

V usage is TRBV5-1 and J usage is TRBJ2-1; the D gene is possibly TRBD1 (5 bases). Trimming removed 0 bases from V and 0 bases from J, with 22 bases in between. Germline V gene data show CDR1 as SGHRS and CDR2 as YFSETQ. This CDR3 region has 20 residues. For the CDR3, the DNA is TGCGCCAGCAGCTTGGCGGCCTTGATGGGGCTAAACTACTCCTACAATGAGCAGTTCTTC. It encodes CASSLAALMGLNYSYNEQFF.

This clone is large. This chain links TRBV1 with TRBJ2-1; the table's TRBD2 call for D was not verified on the DNA. TRBV1 is a listed pseudogene. This CDR3 is built from 14 residues. Here the CDR3 reads CTSSQYPPGDEQFF. CDR3 bases: TGCACCAGCAGCCAATACCCACCGGGGGACGAGCAGTTCTTC.

The V gene is TRBV5-8, the J gene TRBJ2-3; 10 nucleotides match TRBD1. V was pared by 3 bases and J by 3 bases, with 4 bases of the junction left unmatched. Germline V gene sequence: CDR1 SGHTS, CDR2 YDEGEE. The CDR3 sequence is 15 residues long. This chain's CDR3 is CASSSGTGATDTQYF. CDR3 nucleotides: TGTGCCAGCAGCTCCGGGACAGGGGCTACAGATACGCAGTATTTT.

This clone was seen only a few times. The chain uses TRBV4-1 and TRBJ2-1; D remains ambiguous. From germline, CDR1 is MGHRA and CDR2 YSYEKL. This CDR3 has 13 residues. Trimming stripped 4 bases from V and 8 bases from J, with 12 bases between. CDR3 sequence: CASSPLSDDEQFF. The CDR3, as DNA: TGCGCCAGCAGCCCTCTTTCCGACGATGAGCAGTTCTTC.

This chain connects TRBV4-1 to TRBJ1-5; no definite D call. Trimming left V 0 bases short and J 7 bases short, with 10 bases between. There are 14 residues in the CDR3. The germline CDR1 and CDR2 sequences are MGHRA and YSYEKL. In nucleotides, the CDR3 is TGCGCCAGCAGCCAAGATGAAGCTGGCCAGCCCCAGCATTTT. Translating gives CASSQDEAGQPQHF.

The V gene is TRBV20-1, the J gene TRBJ2-1; no firm D call. The CDR3 consists of 11 residues. Germline V lookup: CDR1 DFQATT, CDR2 SNEGSKA (reference sequence). Trimming took off 8 bases at V and 10 bases at J, with 15 bases between the two ends. CDR3 DNA: TGCAGTACGAGAGTTGGGTGGGAGCAGTTCTTC. This sequence encodes CSTRVGWEQFF.

CDR3 nucleotide sequence: TGTGCCAGCAGCTTGGTACCACTAGCGGTCATACCCTCTGGGGCCAACGTCCTGACTTTC. Protein product: CASSLVPLAVIPSGANVLTF. J is TRBJ2-6 and V is TRBV7-3; 8 nucleotides agree with TRBD2. This CDR3 region has 20 residues. Germline assignment: CDR1 SGHTA and CDR2 FQGTGA. V was pared by 3 bases and J by 0 bases, with 13 bases of the junction left unmatched.

The rearrangement joins TRBV6-5 to TRBJ1-1, with D possibly being TRBD1 (6 bases). Germline values: CDR1 MNHEY, CDR2 SVGAGI. This CDR3 has 15 amino acids. The ends were cut back, 5 bases at V and 3 bases at J, with 16 bases in the middle. For the CDR3, the DNA is TGTGCCAGCAGTAACCAGGGGAGTTGGGACACTGAAGCTTTCTTT. Translation gives CASSNQGSWDTEAFF.

Concerning this clone: This CDR3 fails to terminate in the conserved phenylalanine or tryptophan, so it likely reflects a read error. It is unclear where the CDR3 begins or ends on the DNA, so no DNA is shown, and the CDR3 is as TCRdb lists it. CDR3 in amino acids: CASSLEGH. This chain uses TRBV5-8 with TRBJ2-7; the listed D gene, TRBD1, was not tested against the DNA. Per germline, CDR1 SGHTS and CDR2 YDEGEE. Counting both end residues, the CDR3 totals 8 amino acids.

The V call is TRBV6-1, the J call TRBJ1-1, with D maybe TRBD1 (5 bases). In germline, CDR1 is MNHNS, CDR2 SASEGT. The CDR3 is 11 residues long. Trimming took off 7 bases at V and 10 bases at J, with 13 bases between the two ends. CDR3 sequence: CASKDIGAAFF. The CDR3 DNA follows: TGTGCCAGCAAGGACATTGGAGCAGCTTTCTTT.

The chain links TRBV14 to TRBJ1-2; D may be TRBD1 (6 bases). The germline V and J ends were trimmed by 2 bases and 7 bases, with 14 bases remaining between them. The CDR3 has 14 residues. The germline V gene encodes CDR1 SGHDN and CDR2 FVKESK. CDR3: CASSQSPGDGGYTF. CDR3 bases: TGTGCCAGCAGCCAATCCCCAGGGGATGGTGGCTACACCTTC.

This clone was picked up one time. The rearrangement joins TRBV6-1 to TRBJ2-5; unclear D gene. The germline V gene encodes CDR1 MNHNS and CDR2 SASEGT. Trimming cost V 3 bases and J 5 bases, with 10 bases left between them. The CDR3 covers 13 residues. CDR3 protein: CASSESSSETQYF. As DNA, the CDR3 is TGTGCCAGCAGTGAGAGTAGCTCTGAGACCCAGTACTTC.

The chain joins TRBV10-2 to TRBJ2-2, with a possible D match to TRBD2 (6 bases). CDR1 and CDR2 from the germline V gene are WSHSY and SAAADI. CDR3 length equals 12 residues. V lost 8 bases and J lost 3, with 7 bases in between. The DNA of the CDR3 is TGCGCCAGCGAGCGGGACACCGGGGAGCTGTTTTTT. The encoded protein is CASERDTGELFF.